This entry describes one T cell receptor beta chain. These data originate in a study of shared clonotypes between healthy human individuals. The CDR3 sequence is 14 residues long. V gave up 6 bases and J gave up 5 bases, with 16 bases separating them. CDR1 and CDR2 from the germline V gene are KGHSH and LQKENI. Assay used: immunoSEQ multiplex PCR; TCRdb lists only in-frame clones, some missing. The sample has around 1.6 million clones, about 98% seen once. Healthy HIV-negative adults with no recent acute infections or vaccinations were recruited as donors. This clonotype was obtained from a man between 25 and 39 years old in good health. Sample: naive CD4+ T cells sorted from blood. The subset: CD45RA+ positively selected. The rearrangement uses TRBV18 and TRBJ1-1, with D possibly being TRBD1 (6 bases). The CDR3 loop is CASSKQGGRTEAFF. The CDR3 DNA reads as TGTGCCAGCTCCAAACAGGGAGGGAGAACTGAAGCTTTCTTT.